The T cell receptor (beta chain) described here comes from a study of cytotoxic CD8 clonotypes in ibrutinib-treated CLL. Across the whole study: Within the patient group, roughly 11 were relapsed/refractory and some 15 treatment-naive, and approximately 17 were IGHV unmutated. With a range of 6 to 36, the median treatment time before response samples were taken was approximately twelve months.

General observations from the study: Higher clonality was seen at ibrutinib response and a return toward baseline at progression. The study found baseline clonality above age-matched healthy donors, tracking circulating CD8+ T-cell counts.

This clone has only a few counts. Antigen specificity is unknown. Libraries were prepared by immunoSEQ multiplex PCR; TCRdb keeps only in-frame clonotypes and omits some of them. This sample carries hundreds of thousands of clones, roughly 70% of them seen once, and the ten largest clones take 15%. Germline CDR1 and CDR2: MNHNS and SASEGT. After removal of 7 bases from V and 4 bases from J, the junction contained 12 bases not matched to a gene. The CDR3 runs 15 residues. The sequencing here drew on PBMCs, taken after 24 months of ibrutinib treatment. This receptor was obtained from a human donor with chronic lymphocytic leukemia. The J gene is TRBJ1-2, the V gene TRBV6-1; TRBD1 matches at 7 bases. CDR3 bases: TGTGCCAGCACCTCCATGACAGGGAAATCCTATGGCTACACCTTC. Its protein product is CASTSMTGKSYGYTF.